The 5 T cell receptor beta chains below were found in one sample sequenced in a study of radiation and T cells in renal cell carcinoma. Assay used: immunoSEQ multiplex PCR; TCRdb lists only in-frame clones, some missing. The repertoire holds about 76,000 clones, with roughly nine tenths as singletons. The time point: blood 4 weeks post-SBRT, at nephrectomy. Noted treatment: 15 Gy SBRT to primary tumor, nephrectomy 4 weeks later. The input for sequencing was blood, taken from a patient whose treatment included radiotherapy and nephrectomy. All receptors derive from a woman in her seventies with renal cell carcinoma.

This chain joins TRBV16 and TRBJ2-6, with unresolved D. With 1 base removed from V and 0 bases from J, the gap between germline ends came to 16 bases. Per the germline V gene, CDR1 is KGHSY and CDR2 is FQNENV. This CDR3 spans 19 amino acids. The CDR3 sequence: CASSQWVLLSSSGANVLTF. CDR3 nucleotides: TGTGCCAGCAGCCAATGGGTGCTACTAAGTTCCTCTGGGGCCAACGTCCTGACTTTC.

This rearrangement joins TRBV13 to TRBJ2-3, with TRBD2 identical over 9 bases. CDR1 is PRHDT, CDR2 FYEKMQ, per germline (reference sequence). The V and J ends lost 4 bases and 1 base, in that order; junction bases with no gene match: 0. CDR3 length equals 14 residues. As DNA, the CDR3 is TGTGCCAGCAGCTCTAGCGGGGGCACAGATACGCAGTATTTT. Protein sequence: CASSSSGGTDTQYF.

The chain joins TRBV9 to TRBJ2-4, with D perhaps assigned TRBD1 or TRBD2 (5 bases each). The CDR3 is 16 amino acids. Deletions cut 3 bases from V and 0 bases from J, with 13 bases between. The germline V gene has CDR1 SGDLS and CDR2 YYNGEE. CDR3 loop: CASSAGSLTAKNIQYF. DNA for the CDR3: TGTGCCAGCAGCGCAGGGAGTCTTACAGCCAAAAACATTCAGTACTTC.

The rearrangement uses TRBV10-3 and TRBJ1-5; unclear D gene. The germline gives CDR1 ENHRY, CDR2 SYGVKD. The CDR3 has 15 residues. The V and J ends lost 0 bases and 0 bases respectively, with 6 bases between them. The CDR3 loop reads CAISESGISNQPQHF. As DNA, the CDR3 is TGTGCCATCAGTGAGTCGGGGATTAGCAATCAGCCCCAGCATTTT.

The chain employs TRBV30 and TRBJ1-3; D might be TRBD1 (6 bases). Trimming left V 0 bases short and J 4 bases short, with 10 bases between. The CDR3 has 14 residues. Germline loops: CDR1 GTSNPN, CDR2 SVGIG (reference sequence). The DNA of the CDR3 is TGTGCCTGGAGTGTAGGGGGTGGCGGAAACACCATATATTTT. The encoded protein is CAWSVGGGGNTIYF.